The T cell receptor (beta chain) under discussion was sequenced for a study of molecular identifiers for immune sequencing clone quantification (dated by TCRdb to the late 2010s). Study-level background: For a replicate experiment, RNA from approximately 20,000 or 98,000 naive CD8 T cells was divided into five aliquots, and four of the five aliquots were sequenced. This methods study used CD8 T cells to benchmark TCR RNA copy counting and molecular-identifier clustering-based TCR repertoire sequencing (MIDCIRS).

Libraries of naive CD8 T cells were built from around 20,000 to 990,000 sorted cells, with 10%, 30% or 50% of the purified RNA used. Naive CD8 T cells were FACS-sorted as CD8+CD4-CCR7+CD45RA+ on a BD FACSAria II into RLT Plus buffer. Detection sensitivity was tested by spiking Jurkat RNA equal to some 11 TCR copies' worth into samples containing roughly 17,000-1,000,000 naive CD8 T cells. CD8 T cells were enriched with RosetteSep CD8+ T Cell Enrichment Cocktail and Ficoll-Paque, followed by ACK red cell lysis. Library preparation used PCR. The sequencer was an Illumina HiSeq 4000. Bulk TCR libraries were prepared as previously described, using TCR primers listed in Table S5. Purification of total RNA was performed with the Qiagen AllPrep DNA/RNA kit. Before analysis, reads from multiple sequencing runs of the same library were pooled. The published analysis was carried out like this. Reads were retained only if their TCR constant sequence matched exactly, and those retained reads were trimmed to 150 nt and grouped according to their 12-nt molecular barcodes. Reads within each barcode group were sub-clustered using a 15% Levenshtein threshold, and quality-weighted consensus sequences were constructed for each RNA molecule. Non-functional sequences were filtered out, along with any lower-count sequence sitting one edit away from another sequence. Barcode sub-clusters with fewer than 20% of the maximum read count were removed, based on fitting two negative binomial distributions. The public reads were reanalyzed by TCRdb: fastp trimming at Q25, MiXCR alignment, in-frame beta chains only. All rows with the same CDR3 protein become a single entry with the most common DNA and genes. TCRdb, not the original authors, processed these V and J calls. The sample profile shows about 640,000 distinct CDR3 sequences; just under 20% of them were found once. Jointly, the top ten make up 0.7% to 1% of the sample.

Comment on this clonotype: Its antigen is currently not known. No quality values exist for individual bases; no much larger clone is one base distant.

Overall study results and their limits: Clones above 20 RNA copies held over 99% of molecules in CMV-specific effector cells but under 1% in naive cells. Highly expanded clone sizes could be underestimated because identical TCR molecules may share a barcode. Naive libraries contained spiked-in Jurkat TCR RNA (around eleven copies' worth), which is not part of the donor repertoire. Modeling gave around 3 recovered TCR RNA copies per cell versus 8 to 10 by digital PCR, implying 25% to 30% capture efficiency. When barcode sub-clustering was left out, chimeric consensus sequences inflated TCR diversity, with chimeras reaching as high as 47%. Spiked-in Jurkat TCR RNA equal to a single cell's worth was reported to be detectable even within one million naive CD8 T cells.

There are 19 amino acids in the CDR3, from cysteine to phenylalanine inclusive. The retained sequence is limited to the CDR3, 57 bases, with the frame set at the first base. V is trimmed back by 3 bases and J by 4 bases, and the junction contains 16 bases that no gene match accounts for. CDR1 and CDR2 are drawn from the germline V gene: SGHDT, YYEEEE. Recombination joined TRBV5-6 with TRBJ2-5; TRBD2 fits 12 bases in the junction. This TCR was sampled from a human donor in good health. Some libraries in this study had Jurkat cell RNA spiked in. Sequencing was carried out using naive CD8+ T cells from blood, with Jurkat cell RNA spiked in. The sample's cell subset or site label, decoded: FACS-sorted CD8+CD4-CCR7+CD45RA+ naive T cells. Read as DNA, the sequence is TGTGCCAGCAGCTCCTTGGTGACTAGCGGGAGCCTTTGGGGAGAGACCCAGTACTTC. It encodes CASSSLVTSGSLWGETQYF.